One sample yielded the 30 T cell receptor beta chains listed below, sequenced in a study of Ad26.COV2.S vaccination and SARS-CoV-2 variants (dated by TCRdb to 2020 to 2022). Libraries came from the immunoSEQ multiplex PCR assay. TCRdb provides this immuneACCESS table in a form limited to in-frame rearrangements. Some clones are lacking; in checked studies, under half of them reflect an unresolved V gene, and why the rest are absent is not known. In this sample the table shows around 300,000 clones, roughly 88% of which occur a single time. The top ten hold about 5% of the sample. The intended sense of this specimen's treatment or condition label: 15 to 20 received Ad26.COV2.S at low or high dose, single or two shots; 5 received placebo; per-sample allocation not given. Repertoires of vaccine and placebo recipients were sequenced from samples collected on day 63 after the first injection. Specimen: peripheral blood, collected in a trial of Ad26.COV2.S vaccine versus placebo. The receptors derive from a person aged 18-65 years who received the Ad26.COV2.S COVID-19 vaccine or a placebo.

The J gene is TRBJ2-1, the V gene TRBV19; possible D gene TRBD2, 6 bases. The ends were cut back, 0 bases at V and 9 bases at J, with 9 bases in the middle. The CDR3 covers 13 residues. Per germline, CDR1 LNHDA and CDR2 SQIVND (reference sequence). The CDR3 sequence is CASSIDWRGEQFF. The CDR3 DNA is TGTGCCAGTAGTATAGATTGGAGGGGTGAGCAGTTCTTC. Based on the CDR3 plus reference TRBV19 and TRBJ2-1, the full variable domain is DGGITQSPKYLFRKEGQNVTLSCEQNLNHDAMYWYRQDPGQGLRLIYYSQIVNDFQKGDIAEGYSVSREKKESFPLTVTSAQKNPTAFYLCASSIDWRGEQFFGPGTRLTVL.

There are many counts of this clone. This chain links TRBV11-2 with TRBJ2-7, with D unresolved. Per the germline V gene, CDR1 is SGHAT and CDR2 is FQNNGV. The V and J ends lost 2 bases and 6 bases respectively, with 14 bases between them. The CDR3 runs to 14 residues. In DNA form, the CDR3 reads TGTGCCAGCAGCTTATACAGTCCTCCCTCCGAGCAGTACTTC. It encodes CASSLYSPPSEQYF.

The V call is TRBV5-5, the J call TRBJ2-5, with 8 positions matching TRBD1. Germline V gene sequence: CDR1 SGHKS, CDR2 YYEKEE (reference sequence). The CDR3 is 15 residues long. V dropped 4 bases and J dropped 5; count of bases not matched to a gene: 10. CDR3 sequence reads: CASSAPDRVGETQYF. The CDR3 DNA sequence: TGTGCCAGCAGCGCACCGGACAGGGTGGGGGAGACCCAGTACTTC.

The chain uses TRBV11-3 and TRBJ2-1; D gene uncertain. Germline assignment: CDR1 SGHNT and CDR2 YENEEA. There are 18 residues in the CDR3. Trimming removed 4 bases from V and 7 bases from J, with 26 bases in between. The DNA for the CDR3 is TGTGCCAGCAGCTCGTATGACGTCGGCGCCGGCCCCCATAATGAGCAGTTCTTC. Translation: CASSSYDVGAGPHNEQFF.

The chain links TRBV7-9 to TRBJ1-2, with D tentatively TRBD1 (5 bases). CDR1 SEHNR and CDR2 FQNEAQ come from the germline V gene (reference sequence). The CDR3 is made up of 14 amino acids. Deletions cut 3 bases from V and 0 bases from J, with 8 bases between. The CDR3 coding sequence is TGTGCCAGCAGCTTGGGGGGGTCTAACTATGGCTACACCTTC. It specifies CASSLGGSNYGYTF.

This sequence joins TRBV30 and TRBJ1-1, with a weak D call TRBD1 (6 bases). V lost 1 base and J 1 base, leaving 7 bases between the germline ends. Germline loops: CDR1 GTSNPN, CDR2 SVGIG (reference sequence). This CDR3 contains 13 residues. CDR3 in DNA: TGTGCCTGGAGTGCAGGGGCGAACACTGAAGCTTTCTTT. Protein product: CAWSAGANTEAFF.

This clone was counted once. This chain connects TRBV7-3 to TRBJ2-3; D call uncertain. Trimming removed 5 bases from V and 4 bases from J, with 16 bases in between. This CDR3 has 15 amino acids. Germline V CDR1 and CDR2: SGHTA, FQGTGA. The CDR3 loop reads CASSPPGRQADTQYF. The DNA for the CDR3 is TGTGCCAGCAGCCCCCCGGGTCGTCAGGCAGATACGCAGTATTTT.

V gene TRBV7-9 combines with J gene TRBJ1-4, with TRBD1 identical over 8 bases. The germline V gene encodes CDR1 SEHNR and CDR2 FQNEAQ (reference sequence). The CDR3 loop spans 15 amino acids. Trimming took 0 bases from V and 4 from J; bases not matched to a gene: 1. CDR3 sequence reads: CASSLATGGNEKLFF. As DNA, the CDR3 is TGTGCCAGCAGCTTAGCTACAGGGGGTAATGAAAAACTGTTTTTT.

This rearrangement joins TRBV28 to TRBJ1-6; D call uncertain. Deletions cut 7 bases from V and 3 bases from J, with 13 bases between. Germline values: CDR1 MDHEN, CDR2 SYDVKM. The CDR3 consists of 15 residues. The CDR3 DNA follows: TGTGCCAGCACCGTAATTGGGATCTATAATTCACCCCTCCACTTT. This gives the protein CASTVIGIYNSPLHF.

This chain uses TRBV6-5 with TRBJ1-1; D perhaps matches TRBD1 (6 bases). Between the trimmed V and J ends, which lost 2 bases and 11 bases, there was a span of 18 bases. CDR1 and CDR2 from the germline V gene are MNHEY and SVGAGI. This CDR3 region has 14 residues. The CDR3 reads CASSYRRDTDSAFF. The CDR3 DNA reads as TGTGCCAGCAGTTACCGCCGGGACACCGATTCGGCTTTCTTT.

This chain uses TRBV6-1 with TRBJ1-1; no reliable D call. Germline V gives CDR1 MNHNS, CDR2 SASEGT. The CDR3 totals 15 residues. Trimming stripped 1 base from V and 2 bases from J, with 11 bases between. DNA of the CDR3: TGTGCCAGCAGTGAAGTGGTCAGTACTAACACTGAAGCTTTCTTT. Its translation is CASSEVVSTNTEAFF.

V usage is TRBV7-6 and J usage is TRBJ2-7; D is unresolved. V lost 5 bases, J lost 2 bases, and 16 bases lay in between. The V gene's germline CDR1 is SGHVS and CDR2 FNYEAQ. The CDR3 runs to 15 residues. The DNA of the CDR3 is TGTGCCAGCAGCCCCGCGCAAGAGGTCCCCTACGAGCAGTACTTC. This translates into CASSPAQEVPYEQYF.

J is TRBJ2-2 and V is TRBV19; perhaps TRBD2 as D (6 bases). V lost 7 bases and J lost 6, with 18 bases in between. This CDR3 has 15 amino acids. The germline V gene has CDR1 LNHDA and CDR2 SQIVND (reference sequence). Written as DNA, the CDR3 is TGTGCCAGTACCTATGGAGGGTCTAGCGCCGGGGAGCTGTTTTTT. It is translated as CASTYGGSSAGELFF.

This clone was seen more than once but under ten times. The chain employs TRBV7-2 and TRBJ2-1; 12 bases are shared with TRBD2. With 1 base clipped from V and 9 bases from J, the junction kept 1 base outside the gene matches. In germline, CDR1 is SGHTA, CDR2 FQGNSA. This CDR3 is 14 amino acids long. The CDR3 DNA sequence: TGTGCCAGCAGCTTAGGACTAGCGGGAGTTGAGCAGTTCTTC. It encodes CASSLGLAGVEQFF.

This clone was picked up a small number of times. This rearrangement joins TRBV29-1 to TRBJ2-7; 9 bases align to TRBD1. Germline CDR1 and CDR2: SQVTM and ANQGSEA. The CDR3 runs 13 residues. After removal of 5 bases from V and 2 bases from J, the junction contained 4 bases not matched to a gene. The DNA for the CDR3 is TGCAGCGTTAAGGGACAGGGCCCCTACGAGCAGTACTTC. It codes for CSVKGQGPYEQYF.

This chain links TRBV3-1 (or the pseudogene TRBV3-2) with TRBJ2-7, with D perhaps TRBD1 (6 bases). Trimming took 4 bases from V and 0 from J, leaving 16 bases between them. The CDR3 has 16 amino acids. Germline V gene lookup returns CDR1 LGHDT and CDR2 YNNKEL (reference sequence). DNA of the CDR3: TGTGCCAGCAGCCGGGTCAGGGGCTTGAGCTCCTACGAGCAGTACGTC. Amino acids: CASSRVRGLSSYEQYV.

CDR3 protein: CASSLATGGAESDTQYF. As DNA, the CDR3 is TGTGCCAGCAGCTTAGCTACGGGGGGCGCAGAGTCAGATACGCAGTATTTT. The chain employs TRBV7-2 and TRBJ2-3, with a weak D call TRBD2 (7 bases). CDR1 and CDR2 (germline): SGHTA, FQGNSA. V was clipped by 0 bases and J by 4 bases, with 17 bases between them. There are 17 residues in the CDR3.

The chain employs TRBV5-1 and TRBJ2-1; D is uncertain. With 0 bases removed from V and 0 bases from J, the gap between germline ends came to 7 bases. Germline-derived CDR1 and CDR2 are SGHRS and YFSETQ. The CDR3 length is 15 residues. CDR3 in amino acids: CASSLGMSSYNEQFF. CDR3 DNA: TGCGCCAGCAGCTTGGGTATGAGCTCCTACAATGAGCAGTTCTTC.

The chain recombines TRBV4-3 with TRBJ1-2; the match to TRBD1 covers 9 bases. This CDR3 is 17 amino acids long. V dropped 1 base and J dropped 4; count of bases not matched to a gene: 10. Germline CDR1 LGHNA, CDR2 YSLEER. CDR3: CASSQGPPGQGIYGYTF. In DNA form, the CDR3 reads TGCGCCAGCAGCCAAGGACCTCCGGGACAGGGTATCTATGGCTACACCTTC.

This chain links TRBV18 with TRBJ2-5; no clear D gene. V was pared by 2 bases and J by 4 bases, with 11 bases between. Germline CDR1 and CDR2: KGHSH and LQKENI. There are 14 residues in the CDR3. The CDR3 nucleotides are TGTGCCAGCTCACCATTGGCAGCAGTAGAGACCCAGTACTTC. It specifies CASSPLAAVETQYF.

V gene TRBV19 combines with J gene TRBJ2-2; D not certain. This CDR3 comprises 14 residues. V shed 6 bases and J shed 3 bases, with 11 bases lying between them. Germline V gene lookup returns CDR1 LNHDA and CDR2 SQIVND (reference sequence). Here the CDR3 reads CASRELGDTGELFF. CDR3 nucleotides: TGTGCCAGTAGAGAGCTAGGTGACACCGGGGAGCTGTTTTTT.

The chain links TRBV9 to TRBJ2-2, with D maybe TRBD2 (6 bases). The ends were cut back, 4 bases at V and 0 bases at J, with 16 bases in the middle. The CDR3 has 17 amino acids. Germline V CDR1 and CDR2: SGDLS, YYNGEE. CDR3 in DNA: TGTGCCAGCAGCCCCTTGTACGCGGGGACGAACACCGGGGAGCTGTTTTTT. It encodes CASSPLYAGTNTGELFF.

The V call is TRBV29-1, the J call TRBJ1-1; D is possibly TRBD1 (6 bases). Germline CDR1 is SQVTM and CDR2 is ANQGSEA. Trimming took 4 bases from V and 0 from J, leaving 15 bases between them. The CDR3 totals 15 residues. CDR3: CSVGPTGDMNTEAFF. Here the CDR3 DNA reads TGCAGCGTTGGCCCCACGGGGGACATGAACACTGAAGCTTTCTTT.

The V and J genes are TRBV6-2 or TRBV6-3 and TRBJ2-7, with D tentatively TRBD2 (6 bases). This CDR3 has 14 residues. Germline assignment: CDR1 MNHEY and CDR2 SVGEGT. V was pared by 4 bases and J by 0 bases, with 10 bases between. The CDR3 sequence is CASSSWGGSYEQYV. As DNA, the CDR3 is TGTGCCAGCAGTTCTTGGGGAGGCTCCTACGAGCAGTACGTC.

V is TRBV6-2 or TRBV6-3 and J is TRBJ1-5, with no clear D. V lost 2 bases, J lost 5 bases, and 4 bases lay in between. The CDR3 loop spans 12 amino acids. Per the germline V gene, CDR1 is MNHEY and CDR2 is SVGEGT. In nucleotides, the CDR3 is TGTGCCAGCAGTTACGGTTATCAGCCCCAGCATTTT. Translating gives CASSYGYQPQHF.

This sequence joins TRBV7-9 and TRBJ1-2, with D perhaps TRBD1 (5 bases). The CDR3 extends over 17 amino acids. Trimming removed 4 bases from V and 0 bases from J, with 18 bases in between. In germline, CDR1 is SEHNR, CDR2 FQNEAQ (reference sequence). In nucleotides, the CDR3 is TGTGCCAGCAGCTCGGGACTTTACAGGAGCGCTAACTATGGCTACACCTTC. It encodes CASSSGLYRSANYGYTF.

Written as DNA, the CDR3 is TGTGCCAGTACAGGGAGTCTGACTGAAGCTTTCTTT. It translates to CASTGSLTEAFF. The chain links TRBV19 to TRBJ1-1; maybe TRBD1 (5 bases). Between the trimmed V and J ends, which lost 7 bases and 5 bases, there was a span of 11 bases. The CDR3 is 12 residues long. In germline, CDR1 is LNHDA, CDR2 SQIVND (reference sequence).

The chain links TRBV5-4 to TRBJ1-2, with D possibly being TRBD1 (6 bases). This CDR3 contains 13 residues. The germline V gene has CDR1 SGHNT and CDR2 YYREEE (reference sequence). The germline V and J ends were trimmed by 6 bases and 6 bases, with 15 bases remaining between them. CDR3 sequence reads: CASTGQPRDGYTF. The CDR3 region has the DNA TGTGCCAGCACCGGACAGCCGCGGGATGGCTACACCTTC.

The gene calls are TRBV21-1 and TRBJ2-1; the D call TRBD2 from the table was never checked on the DNA. TRBV21-1 is flagged as a pseudogene. The CDR3 is made up of 15 amino acids. CDR3 nucleotide sequence: TGTGCCAGCAGCACCCAGGAGGGCCTCTACAATGAGCAGTTCTTC. It codes for CASSTQEGLYNEQFF.

The chain employs TRBV18 and TRBJ2-3, with 9 bases fitting TRBD2. The CDR3 is 16 residues long. Germline V gives CDR1 KGHSH, CDR2 LQKENI. V was pared by 5 bases and J by 2 bases, with 8 bases of the junction left unmatched. The CDR3 DNA follows: TGTGCCAGCTCAGGCTCTCTAGCGGGGCTCACAGATACGCAGTATTTT. Residues: CASSGSLAGLTDTQYF.